A single sample gave rise to the 27 T cell receptor beta chains below, sequenced in a study of blood T cell repertoires in COVID-19. Sequencing used immunoSEQ multiplex PCR; TCRdb keeps in-frame clones, though not all of them. Of 250,000 or so clones listed, roughly 90% are singletons. Sequenced input: peripheral blood. The receptor set was obtained from a middle-aged woman who had recovered from COVID-19.

This chain uses TRBV24-1 with TRBJ2-1, with 8 bases aligning to TRBD1. The CDR3 contains 17 residues. J was trimmed by 2 bases and V by 5 bases; bases with no gene match: 10. Germline V CDR1 and CDR2: KGHDR, SFDVKD. The chain's CDR3 is CATSGSGGDGTYNEQFF. CDR3 DNA sequence: TGTGCCACCAGTGGTTCAGGGGGCGACGGAACCTACAATGAGCAGTTCTTC.

The table lists this clone with a count of one. This rearrangement joins TRBV11-2 to TRBJ2-7; no reliable D call. The CDR3 is made up of 14 amino acids. V was clipped by 5 bases and J by 1 base, with 12 bases between them. Germline CDR1 is SGHAT and CDR2 is FQNNGV. CDR3 DNA sequence: TGTGCCAGCAGCCCGACGGCGGTTTCCTACGAGCAGTACTTC. Translating gives CASSPTAVSYEQYF.

This clone was seen once. The chain's CDR3 is CASSPSTTGINTEAFF. In DNA form, the CDR3 reads TGCGCCAGCAGCCCATCCACGACAGGGATAAACACTGAAGCTTTCTTT. The V and J genes are TRBV4-1 and TRBJ1-1; TRBD1 matches 7 bases. Germline CDR1 reads MGHRA; CDR2 reads YSYEKL. CDR3 length: 16 amino acids. V shed 4 bases and J 2 bases; nucleotides not matched to a gene: 10.

V gene TRBV15 combines with J gene TRBJ2-2, with 10 bases fitting TRBD2. The CDR3 spans 14 residues. Trimming at V came to 5 bases and at J to 4 bases, leaving 1 base not matched to a gene. The germline CDR1 and CDR2 sequences are LNHNV and YYDKDF (reference sequence). The CDR3 nucleotides read TGTGCCACCAGCCCTAGCGGGAGCACCGGGGAGCTGTTTTTT. Translating it yields CATSPSGSTGELFF.

The V gene is TRBV7-3, the J gene TRBJ2-3; D gene ambiguous. The CDR3 totals 13 residues. The V gene lost 5 bases and the J gene lost 5 bases, with 11 bases spanning the gap. CDR1 is SGHTA, CDR2 FQGTGA, per germline. Here the CDR3 reads CASSRGAKDTQYF. The DNA for the CDR3 is TGTGCCAGCAGCAGAGGAGCAAAAGATACGCAGTATTTT.

The V call is TRBV11-2, the J call TRBJ2-3; 8 bases match TRBD1. Germline V gene lookup returns CDR1 SGHAT and CDR2 FQNNGV. The junction had 16 bases not matched to a gene; V was cut back by 5 bases and J by 9 bases. The CDR3 loop spans 16 amino acids. The CDR3 here is CASSQAGTGRFETQYF. The CDR3 DNA sequence: TGTGCCAGCAGCCAGGCTGGGACAGGTCGTTTCGAAACGCAGTATTTT.

V is TRBV19 and J is TRBJ2-1; TRBD1 matches at 9 bases. CDR1 is LNHDA and CDR2 is SQIVND in the germline V gene (reference sequence). The CDR3 has 14 amino acids. With V trimmed by 7 bases and J by 3 bases, 4 bases remained unmatched. CDR3 in DNA: TGTGCCAGTAATAGACAGGGGGGCTACAATGAGCAGTTCTTC. Protein sequence: CASNRQGGYNEQFF.

The V gene is TRBV7-8, the J gene TRBJ1-2; 11 bases are shared with TRBD1. The CDR3 spans 13 residues. Looked up from germline, CDR1 is SGHVS and CDR2 is FQNEAQ. Trimming at V came to 5 bases and at J to 7 bases, leaving 3 bases not matched to a gene. The CDR3, as DNA: TGTGCCAGCAGCCCGGACAGGGGGCTTGGCTACACCTTC. It codes for CASSPDRGLGYTF.

This clone appeared a single time. The V gene is TRBV19, the J gene TRBJ1-6, with 7 bases identical to TRBD1. The V gene's germline CDR1 is LNHDA and CDR2 SQIVND (reference sequence). The CDR3 extends over 16 amino acids. The V and J ends lost 3 bases and 4 bases, in that order; junction bases with no gene match: 6. The CDR3 nucleotides are TGTGCCAGTAGTATTGGACAGGAGTTTTATAATTCACCCCTCCACTTT. Amino acid sequence: CASSIGQEFYNSPLHF.

The chain carries TRBV6-5 and TRBJ2-3; D perhaps matches TRBD2 (6 bases). V lost 0 bases to trimming and J lost 2 bases, with 12 bases between them. This CDR3 has 16 amino acids. The germline V gene encodes CDR1 MNHEY and CDR2 SVGAGI. CDR3 sequence (DNA): TGTGCCAGCAGTTACTCGGTCGGGGACTTCACAGATACGCAGTATTTT. It yields the protein CASSYSVGDFTDTQYF.

V gene TRBV7-2 combines with J gene TRBJ2-1; D perhaps matches TRBD1 (5 bases). The V end lost 5 bases, the J end lost 2 bases, and 16 bases lay between the germline ends. CDR1 and CDR2 from the germline V gene are SGHTA and FQGNSA. The CDR3 extends over 16 amino acids. This chain's CDR3 is CASSPRTLTAYNEQFF. The CDR3 coding sequence is TGTGCCAGCAGCCCGAGGACATTGACTGCCTACAATGAGCAGTTCTTC. The variable domain in full, with the rest retrieved from reference TRBV7-2 and TRBJ2-1, is GAGVSQSPSNKVTEKGKDVELRCDPISGHTALYWYRQSLGQGLEFLIYFQGNSAPDKSGLPSDRFSAERTGGSVSTLTIQRTQQEDSAVYLCASSPRTLTAYNEQFFGPGTRLTVL.

The chain links TRBV5-4 to TRBJ2-1; 14 bases match TRBD2. CDR1 SGHNT and CDR2 YYREEE come from the germline V gene (reference sequence). The CDR3 spans 18 residues. V trimming: 4 bases; J trimming: 5 bases; junction bases outside the gene matches: 11. This CDR3 is CASSPDLGLAGAHNEQFF. Written as DNA, the CDR3 is TGTGCCAGCAGCCCGGATCTGGGACTAGCGGGAGCGCACAATGAGCAGTTCTTC.

The gene calls are TRBV28 and TRBJ1-6, with D uncertain. CDR3 length: 15 amino acids. V was pared by 3 bases and J by 3 bases, with 9 bases between. The germline V gene has CDR1 MDHEN and CDR2 SYDVKM. CDR3 bases: TGTGCCAGCAGTTTGAGCTTTGTCTATAATTCACCCCTCCACTTT. It specifies CASSLSFVYNSPLHF.

This chain links TRBV27 with TRBJ2-3; D call uncertain. Germline values: CDR1 MNHEY, CDR2 SMNVEV (reference sequence). There are 13 residues in the CDR3. Trimming removed 1 base at V and 2 bases at J, with 4 bases between. The CDR3 DNA reads TGTGCCAGCAGTTTATACAACACAGATACGCAGTATTTT. Translated, it gives CASSLYNTDTQYF.

CDR3 bases: TGTGCCAGCAGTCCTTTCGCGGGAGGGCTGACAGATACGCAGTATTTT. Translation gives CASSPFAGGLTDTQYF. The chain recombines TRBV9 with TRBJ2-3; 9 bases match TRBD2. After removal of 5 bases from V and 3 bases from J, the junction contained 10 bases not matched to a gene. Germline V gene lookup returns CDR1 SGDLS and CDR2 YYNGEE. CDR3 size: 16 residues.

V usage is TRBV29-1 and J usage is TRBJ2-5; TRBD2 aligns across 13 bases. The V and J ends lost 6 bases and 1 base, in that order; junction bases with no gene match: 2. Germline CDR1 SQVTM, CDR2 ANQGSEA. This CDR3 spans 14 amino acids. The CDR3 DNA sequence: TGCAGCGTCGGACTAGCGGGAGTCCAAGAGACCCAGTACTTC. Translating it yields CSVGLAGVQETQYF.

The chain has TRBV28 and TRBJ2-1; a possible D gene is TRBD1 (5 bases). Trimming removed 3 bases at V and 1 base at J, with 13 bases between. Germline V lookup: CDR1 MDHEN, CDR2 SYDVKM. CDR3 length: 16 amino acids. CDR3 region: CASSLDSTGSYNEQFF. In nucleotides, the CDR3 is TGTGCCAGCAGTTTGGATAGTACAGGATCCTACAATGAGCAGTTCTTC.

The chain has TRBV29-1 and TRBJ2-4, with a tentative D call TRBD1 (5 bases). The CDR3 is made up of 13 amino acids. V was cut by 3 bases and J by 3 bases, with 9 bases left in between. CDR1 SQVTM and CDR2 ANQGSEA come from the germline V gene. CDR3 nucleotide sequence: TGCAGCGTTGATGCGCAGGGCAAAAACATTCAGTACTTC. As protein: CSVDAQGKNIQYF.

The chain employs TRBV16 and TRBJ2-4; no clear D. The V gene's germline CDR1 is KGHSY and CDR2 FQNENV. The CDR3 consists of 11 residues. Trimming pared 4 bases from V and 11 bases from J, leaving 9 bases between. CDR3 bases: TGTGCCAGCAGCCTTCTCCCGTTTCAGTACTTC. It is translated as CASSLLPFQYF.

The chain carries TRBV3-1 (or the pseudogene TRBV3-2) and TRBJ2-3; unclear D gene. Germline CDR1 and CDR2: LGHDT and YNNKEL (reference sequence). V lost 2 bases and J 6 bases, leaving 9 bases between the germline ends. The CDR3 covers 13 residues. The CDR3 DNA sequence: TGTGCCAGCAGCCAATGGTCCGGTGATACGCAGTATTTT. It is translated as CASSQWSGDTQYF.

The chain has TRBV21-1 and TRBJ2-3; the D call TRBD2 from the table was never checked on the DNA. TRBV21-1 is a listed pseudogene. The CDR3 runs to 17 residues. In DNA, the CDR3 is TGTGCCAGCAGCAAAGGGGACTACTCACCTCTCACAGATACGCAGTATTTT. It yields the protein CASSKGDYSPLTDTQYF.

The CDR3 nucleotides read TGTGCCAGCAGCCAGGACACTACAGGGGGCTTTGGCTACACCTTC. Protein: CASSQDTTGGFGYTF. The chain joins TRBV4-2 to TRBJ1-2, with TRBD1 matching 9 bases. CDR3 length: 15 amino acids. CDR1 and CDR2 (germline): LGHNA, YNFKEQ. V lost 3 bases, J lost 7 bases, and 9 bases stayed unmatched.

The V gene is TRBV28, the J gene TRBJ1-1; D gene ambiguous. Trimming took 4 bases from V and 5 from J, leaving 17 bases between them. The CDR3 runs to 15 residues. Germline loops: CDR1 MDHEN, CDR2 SYDVKM. This chain's CDR3 is CASSSPQEGSTEAFF. Written as DNA, the CDR3 is TGTGCCAGCAGTTCCCCCCAGGAAGGATCGACTGAAGCTTTCTTT.

The gene calls are TRBV29-1 and TRBJ1-1; 8 nucleotides agree with TRBD1. The V gene end was trimmed by 3 bases and the J gene end by 6 bases; junction bases not matched to a gene: 6. CDR1 SQVTM and CDR2 ANQGSEA come from the germline V gene. The CDR3 runs 13 residues. CDR3 nucleotide sequence: TGCAGCGTTGACCGACAGGGGAGGTCTGAAGCTTTCTTT. Its protein product is CSVDRQGRSEAFF.

This sequence joins TRBV18 and TRBJ1-6; D unclear. The CDR3 spans 13 residues. Germline V lookup: CDR1 KGHSH, CDR2 LQKENI. V was pared by 3 bases and J by 5 bases, with 5 bases between. Here the CDR3 reads CASSPENNSPLHF. In DNA form, the CDR3 reads TGTGCCAGCTCACCGGAGAATAATTCACCCCTCCACTTT.

This sequence joins TRBV28 and TRBJ1-1; the D gene is possibly TRBD1 (6 bases). V was trimmed by 3 bases and J by 0 bases, leaving 14 bases between them. The CDR3 consists of 16 residues. Germline V gene sequence: CDR1 MDHEN, CDR2 SYDVKM. The CDR3 spells CASSLPNQGLNTEAFF. CDR3 nucleotides: TGTGCCAGCAGTTTGCCGAACCAGGGGTTGAACACTGAAGCTTTCTTT.

The V gene is TRBV28, the J gene TRBJ1-5; 8 positions agree with TRBD1. The ends lost 3 bases at V and 5 bases at J; junction bases unmatched: 3. The CDR3 consists of 14 residues. Germline assignment: CDR1 MDHEN and CDR2 SYDVKM. The CDR3 DNA reads TGTGCCAGCAGTTTGGGGGACAGGTATCAGCCCCAGCATTTT. It specifies CASSLGDRYQPQHF.